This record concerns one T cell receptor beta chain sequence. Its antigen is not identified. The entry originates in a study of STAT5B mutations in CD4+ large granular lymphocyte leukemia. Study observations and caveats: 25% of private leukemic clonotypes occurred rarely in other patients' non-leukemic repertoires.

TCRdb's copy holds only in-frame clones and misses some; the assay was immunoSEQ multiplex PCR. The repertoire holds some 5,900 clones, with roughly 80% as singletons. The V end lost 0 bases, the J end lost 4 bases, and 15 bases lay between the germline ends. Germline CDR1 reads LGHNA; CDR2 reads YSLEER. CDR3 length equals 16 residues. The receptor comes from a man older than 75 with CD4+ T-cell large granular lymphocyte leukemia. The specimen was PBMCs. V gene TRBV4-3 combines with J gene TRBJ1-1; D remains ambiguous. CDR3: CASSQDWAAHSTEAFF. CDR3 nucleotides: TGCGCCAGCAGCCAAGATTGGGCTGCGCACAGCACTGAAGCTTTCTTT.